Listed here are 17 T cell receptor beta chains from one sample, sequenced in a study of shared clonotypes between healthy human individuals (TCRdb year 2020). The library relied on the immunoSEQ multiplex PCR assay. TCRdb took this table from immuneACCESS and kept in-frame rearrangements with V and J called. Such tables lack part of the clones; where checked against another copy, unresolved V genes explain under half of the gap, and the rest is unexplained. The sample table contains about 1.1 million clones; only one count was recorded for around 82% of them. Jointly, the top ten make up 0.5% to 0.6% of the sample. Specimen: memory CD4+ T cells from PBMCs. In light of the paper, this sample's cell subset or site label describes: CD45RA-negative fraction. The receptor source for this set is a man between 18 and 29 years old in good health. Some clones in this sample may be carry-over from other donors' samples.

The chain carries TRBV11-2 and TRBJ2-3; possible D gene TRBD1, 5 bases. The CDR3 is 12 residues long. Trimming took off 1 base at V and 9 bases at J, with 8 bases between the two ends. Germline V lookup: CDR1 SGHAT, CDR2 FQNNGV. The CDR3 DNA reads TGTGCCAGCAGCTTAGTAGGGGCAACGCAGTATTTT. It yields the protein CASSLVGATQYF.

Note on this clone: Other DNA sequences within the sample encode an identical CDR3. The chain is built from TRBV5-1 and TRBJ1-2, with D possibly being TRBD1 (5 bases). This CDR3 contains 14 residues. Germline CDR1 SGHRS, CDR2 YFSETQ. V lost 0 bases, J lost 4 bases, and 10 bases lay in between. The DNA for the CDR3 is TGCGCCAGCAGCTTGGGAGGGGAAGGCTATGGCTACACCTTC. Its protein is CASSLGGEGYGYTF.

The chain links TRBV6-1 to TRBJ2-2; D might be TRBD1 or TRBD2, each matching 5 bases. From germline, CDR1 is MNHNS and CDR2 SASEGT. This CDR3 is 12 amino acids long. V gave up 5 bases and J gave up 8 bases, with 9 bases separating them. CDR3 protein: CASSWGNGELFF. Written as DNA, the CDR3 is TGTGCCAGCAGTTGGGGGAATGGGGAGCTGTTTTTT.

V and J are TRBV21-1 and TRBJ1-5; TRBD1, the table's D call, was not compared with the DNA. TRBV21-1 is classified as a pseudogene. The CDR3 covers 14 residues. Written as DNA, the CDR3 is TGTGCCAGCCCAGGACAGACTAGCAATCAGCCCCAGCATTTT. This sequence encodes CASPGQTSNQPQHF.

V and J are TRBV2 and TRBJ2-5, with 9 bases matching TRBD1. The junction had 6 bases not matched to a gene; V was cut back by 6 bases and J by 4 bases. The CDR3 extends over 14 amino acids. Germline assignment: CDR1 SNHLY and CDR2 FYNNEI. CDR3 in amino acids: CASRGTGRLETQYF. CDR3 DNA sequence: TGTGCCAGCAGAGGGACAGGGAGGTTAGAGACCCAGTACTTC.

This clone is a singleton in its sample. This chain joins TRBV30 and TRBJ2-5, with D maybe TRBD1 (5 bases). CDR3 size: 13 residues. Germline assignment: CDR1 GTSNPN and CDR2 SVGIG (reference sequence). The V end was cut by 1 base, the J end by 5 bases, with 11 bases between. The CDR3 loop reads CAWSDRLWETQYF. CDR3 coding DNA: TGTGCCTGGAGTGACAGGTTATGGGAGACCCAGTACTTC.

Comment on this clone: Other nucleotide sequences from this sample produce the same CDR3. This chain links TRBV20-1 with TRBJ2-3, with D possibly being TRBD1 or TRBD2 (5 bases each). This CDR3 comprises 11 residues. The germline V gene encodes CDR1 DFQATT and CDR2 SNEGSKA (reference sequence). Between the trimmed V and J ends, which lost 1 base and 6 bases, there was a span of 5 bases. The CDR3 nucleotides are TGCAGTGCTAGAGGGGGGGATACGCAGTATTTT. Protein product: CSARGGDTQYF.

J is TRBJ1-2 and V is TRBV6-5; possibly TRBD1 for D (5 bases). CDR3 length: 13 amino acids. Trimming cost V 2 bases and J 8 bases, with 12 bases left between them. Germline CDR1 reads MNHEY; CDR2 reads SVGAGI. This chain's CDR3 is CASSYATESGYTF. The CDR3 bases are TGTGCCAGCAGTTACGCGACAGAATCCGGCTACACCTTC.

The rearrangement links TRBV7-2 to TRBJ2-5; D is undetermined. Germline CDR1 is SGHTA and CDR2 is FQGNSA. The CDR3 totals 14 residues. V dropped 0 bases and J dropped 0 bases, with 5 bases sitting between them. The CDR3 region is CASSLAGNQETQYF. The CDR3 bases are TGTGCCAGCAGCTTAGCAGGGAACCAAGAGACCCAGTACTTC.

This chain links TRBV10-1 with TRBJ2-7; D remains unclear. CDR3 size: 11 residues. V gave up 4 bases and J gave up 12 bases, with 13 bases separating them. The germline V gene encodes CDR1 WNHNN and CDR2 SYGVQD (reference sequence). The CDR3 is CASSGRPSRYF. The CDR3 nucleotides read TGCGCCAGCAGTGGGAGACCGAGCCGGTACTTC.

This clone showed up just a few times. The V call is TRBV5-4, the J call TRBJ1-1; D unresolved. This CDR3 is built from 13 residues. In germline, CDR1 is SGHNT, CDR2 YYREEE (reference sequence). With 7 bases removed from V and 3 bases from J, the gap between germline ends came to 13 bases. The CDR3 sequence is CASGLPGDTEAFF. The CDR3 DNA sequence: TGTGCCAGCGGACTTCCAGGCGACACTGAAGCTTTCTTT.

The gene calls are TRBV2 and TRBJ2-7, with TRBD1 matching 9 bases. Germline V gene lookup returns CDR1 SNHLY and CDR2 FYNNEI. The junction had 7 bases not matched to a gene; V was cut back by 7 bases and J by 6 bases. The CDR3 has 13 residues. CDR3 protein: CASTNRGRVEQYF. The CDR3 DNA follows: TGTGCCAGCACGAACAGGGGGCGCGTCGAGCAGTACTTC.

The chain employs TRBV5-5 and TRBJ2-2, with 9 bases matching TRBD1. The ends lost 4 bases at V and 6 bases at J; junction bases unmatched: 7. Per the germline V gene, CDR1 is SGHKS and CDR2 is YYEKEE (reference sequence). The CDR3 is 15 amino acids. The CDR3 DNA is TGTGCCAGCAGCCATGGGACAGGGTGGGCCGGGGAGCTGTTTTTT. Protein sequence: CASSHGTGWAGELFF.

CDR3 bases: TGTGCCAGCAGCTCAGGACAGGGACAAGCCCAGCATTTT. It is translated as CASSSGQGQAQHF. The chain has TRBV7-9 and TRBJ1-5; 8 bases line up with TRBD1. The CDR3 has 13 amino acids. The germline CDR1 and CDR2 sequences are SEHNR and FQNEAQ (reference sequence). With 4 bases clipped from V and 11 bases from J, the junction kept 7 bases outside the gene matches. Full variable domain (outside the CDR3, taken from reference TRBV7-9 and TRBJ1-5): DTGVSQNPRHKITKRGQNVTFRCDPISEHNRLYWYRQTLGQGPEFLTYFQNEAQLEKSRLLSDRFSAERPKGSFSTLEIQRTEQGDSAMYLCASSSGQGQAQHFGDGTRLSIL.

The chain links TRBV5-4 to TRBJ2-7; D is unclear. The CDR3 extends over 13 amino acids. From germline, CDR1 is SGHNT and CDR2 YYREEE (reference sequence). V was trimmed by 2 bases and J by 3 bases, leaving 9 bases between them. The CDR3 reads CASSFQERYEQYF. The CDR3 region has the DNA TGTGCCAGCAGCTTTCAGGAACGCTACGAGCAGTACTTC.

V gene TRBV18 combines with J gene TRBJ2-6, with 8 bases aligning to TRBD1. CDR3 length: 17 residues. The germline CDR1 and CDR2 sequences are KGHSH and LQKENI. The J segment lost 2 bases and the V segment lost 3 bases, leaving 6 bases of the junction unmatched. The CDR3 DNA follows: TGTGCCAGCTCACCCCAAGGACAGGGCGCTGGGGCCAACGTCCTGACTTTC. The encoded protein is CASSPQGQGAGANVLTF.

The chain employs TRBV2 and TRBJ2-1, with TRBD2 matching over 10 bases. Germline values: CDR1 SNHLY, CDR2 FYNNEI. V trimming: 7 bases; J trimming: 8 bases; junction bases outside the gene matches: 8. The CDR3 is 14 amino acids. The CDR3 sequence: CASKSSGSSYEQFF. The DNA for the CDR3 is TGTGCCAGCAAGTCTAGCGGGAGTAGCTATGAGCAGTTCTTC.